This T cell receptor beta chain appears in the sequencing data of a study of PD-1 blockade in classical Hodgkin lymphoma. Study conclusions and caveats: The diversity seen at baseline in complete responders resembled that of newly diagnosed patients. A significant rise in TCR diversity was seen by C4D1 for CD4+ cells but not for CD8+ cells. A reduction in baseline TCR diversity was reportedly seen in newly diagnosed patients relative to healthy donors. Causes of the repertoire differences remain undefined, possibly disease activity or prior therapy.

Time point of the sample: cycle 4 day 1 (C4D1), after six to seven weeks of nivolumab. In every patient, relapse followed autologous stem cell transplantation, while exposure to brentuximab vedotin differed. CD4+ T cells were purified from thawed PBMCs by negative selection. The table came from immunoSEQ multiplex PCR; TCRdb's copy has only in-frame clones and leaves some out. This repertoire shows approximately 18,000 clones, 60% to 85% found once; its top ten account for about 1.9%. A note on this clone: Its antigen is unknown.

This sequence originates from a human donor with classical Hodgkin lymphoma. The sample in question was CD4+ T cells from blood, obtained before the fourth cycle of nivolumab.

CDR3 loop: CASSKEGTVLYNEQFF. The CDR3 DNA sequence: TGTGCCAGCAGCAAAGAAGGGACAGTCCTCTACAATGAGCAGTTCTTC. This chain joins TRBV21-1 and TRBJ2-1; whether TRBD1, the table's D call, matches the DNA was not checked. TRBV21-1 is an annotated pseudogene. The CDR3 has 16 residues.